The 8 T cell receptor beta chains presented below share a single source sample, sequenced in a study of tumor-infiltrating lymphocytes in primary liver carcinoma. Starting material of roughly 0.45 ug total RNA yielded TCR beta cDNA via a constant-region primer. Each TCR beta library was derived from three nested multiplex PCR rounds that employed slightly modified ARM-PCR. Running ten to eleven cycles apiece, the first two PCR rounds relied on TRBV1-TRBV30 forward primers together with a C-beta reverse primer. Each CDR3 protein is one row after TCRdb ran MiXCR on the multiplex PCR reads. Altogether about 110,000 distinct CDR3 sequences are present, approximately 78% being singletons, with the ten largest covering approximately 18%. The source material, 20-30 mg of unsorted bulk tissue, was used to co-extract RNA and DNA. The sample taken for sequencing was liver tumor tissue from sampling region 3. Described subset: tumor region T3, left-lateral pole. Receptor source: a man between 35 and 55 years old with primary liver carcinoma and hepatitis B virus infection.

The chain carries TRBV29-1 and TRBJ2-3; no clear D. The assigned J gene may be wrong: the sequence end matches TRBJ1-5 better. Germline V gene sequence: CDR1 SQVTM, CDR2 ANQGSEA. The CDR3 is made up of 14 amino acids. The chain's CDR3 is CSAPGVLLTDTQHF. CDR3 sequence (DNA): TGCAGCGCCCCCGGGGTACTCCTCACAGATACGCAGCATTTT.

A few counts support this clonotype. The V gene is TRBV24-1, the J gene TRBJ2-7, with TRBD2 as a possible D gene (6 bases). Germline lookup yields CDR1 KGHDR and CDR2 SFDVKD. This CDR3 spans 14 amino acids. V lost 6 bases to trimming and J lost 0 bases, with 11 bases between them. CDR3 residues: CATSRGKSSYEQYF. The CDR3 DNA sequence: TGTGCCACCAGTCGCGGGAAGAGCTCCTACGAGCAGTACTTC.

Concerning this clonotype itself: The conserved phenylalanine or tryptophan is not found at the CDR3 terminus, so this likely reflects a read error. V is TRBV25-1 and J is TRBJ2-1; 8 bases line up with TRBD2. Germline CDR1 MGHDK, CDR2 SYGVNS. The CDR3 loop spans 14 amino acids. The junction had 4 bases not matched to a gene; V was cut back by 9 bases and J by 0 bases. The CDR3 loop is CASTAGGSYNEQFI. CDR3 sequence (DNA): TGTGCCAGTACCGCGGGAGGCTCCTACAATGAGCAGTTCATC.

This clonotype has only one observation. Because the CDR3 is missing its conserved closing phenylalanine or tryptophan, this is likely a read error. CDR3 residues: CASSLKNRAYEQYL. For the CDR3, the DNA is TGTGCCAGCAGCCTCAAAAACAGGGCCTACGAACAGTACTTG. The chain joins TRBV14 to TRBJ2-7; tentatively, D is TRBD1 (6 bases). CDR3 length: 14 residues. Germline V gives CDR1 SGHDN, CDR2 FVKESK.

The chain links TRBV29-1 to TRBJ2-7; TRBD2 is a possible D gene (5 bases). The germline V and J ends were trimmed by 4 bases and 3 bases, with 25 bases remaining between them. The CDR3 length is 17 residues. Germline V CDR1 and CDR2: SQVTM, ANQGSEA. In nucleotides, the CDR3 is TGCAGCGTTGCGGGCGGGTCCACTAGAGGAAACCTCTACGAGCAGTACTTC. Translation gives CSVAGGSTRGNLYEQYF.

V usage is TRBV29-1 and J usage is TRBJ1-2, with D perhaps matching TRBD1 (5 bases). The V gene lost 7 bases and the J gene lost 7 bases, with 16 bases spanning the gap. The CDR3 spans 12 residues. Germline values: CDR1 SQVTM, CDR2 ANQGSEA. Here the CDR3 reads CSDVQGWSGYTF. In DNA, the CDR3 is TGCAGCGATGTCCAGGGATGGAGTGGCTACACCTTC. The full variable domain, completed using reference TRBV29-1 and TRBJ1-2, is SAVISQKPSRDICQRGTSLTIQCQVDSQVTMMFWYRQQPGQSLTLIATANQGSEATYESGFVIDKFPISRPNLTFSTLTVSNMSPEDSSIYLCSDVQGWSGYTFGSGTRLTVV.

Turning to this clonotype: The junction departs from germline at one end; a sequencing error may be responsible. The V gene is TRBV12-3 or TRBV12-4, the J gene TRBJ1-1; D is ambiguous. The CDR3 extends over 13 amino acids. CDR3: CASKEPLGTETFF. CDR3 bases: TGTGCCAGCAAAGAGCCCCTAGGCACTGAAACTTTCTTT.

Concerning this clonotype: Given a much more abundant clone one base away, this may be a read error. The chain carries TRBV28 and TRBJ2-5, with D unresolved. Per the germline V gene, CDR1 is MDHEN and CDR2 is SYDVKM. Trimming shortened V by 5 bases and J by 5 bases, and 18 bases separated the two germline ends. CDR3 length equals 15 residues. CDR3 loop: CASSVRGTWSETQYF. The CDR3, as DNA: TGTGCCAGCAGTGTTCGAGGAACCTGGTCGGAGACCCAGTACTTC.